Listed below are T cell receptor beta chains from one sample, sequenced in a study of CD8+ T cells in alopecia areata. The repertoire was sequenced with immunoSEQ multiplex PCR; TCRdb's copy has only in-frame clones and lacks some. The sample lists about 8,900 clones, 55% to 75% occurring once. Sequencing was performed on skin. Every receptor here comes from a human donor with alopecia areata. Each CDR3 is given with its conserved first and last residue. The D gene is left open where the match is weak. Clone size appears in some rows only: once, few, many, or a class for an expanded clone.

TRBV28,NA,TRBJ2-7,12,once,TGTGCCAGCAGTCCCCCAATCTACGAGCAGTACTTC,CASSPPIYEQYF
TRBV9,NA,TRBJ2-3,18,few,TGTGCCAGCAGCCCCAGGTGGGCGGGGTTAAGGTCAACAGATACGCAGTATTTT,CASSPRWAGLRSTDTQYF
TRBV9,NA,TRBJ1-2,11,NA,TGTGCCAGCAGCCCTCGGGGAACGGCAACCTTC,CASSPRGTATF
TRBV25-1,NA,TRBJ2-3,18,once,TGTGCCAGCAGTGAATTTCTGGCACTCGGACGGAGCACAGATACGCAGTATTTT,CASSEFLALGRSTDTQYF
TRBV10-3,NA,TRBJ2-1,13,NA,TGTGCCATCAGTGAGTCCAGTTACAATGAGCAGTTCTTC,CAISESSYNEQFF
TRBV6-5,TRBD2,TRBJ2-2,16,NA,TGTGCCAGCAGTTACACTTGGCTAGCGGGAACCGGGGAGCTGTTTTTT,CASSYTWLAGTGELFF
TRBV7-2,NA,TRBJ2-1,15,NA,TGTGCCAGCAGCTTCCGACGGCTGGGCTACAATGAGCAGTTCTTC,CASSFRRLGYNEQFF
TRBV29-1,TRBD1,TRBJ2-2,17,few,TGCAGCGTTGAAGATGCTGGGGGACAGGGAAGAATGGGGGAGCTGTTTTTT,CSVEDAGGQGRMGELFF
TRBV7-2,NA,TRBJ2-3,16,NA,TGTGCCAGCAGCTTAGAAGCGGGCCTAGCATTGGATACGCAGTATTTT,CASSLEAGLALDTQYF
TRBV7-2,NA,TRBJ1-2,14,NA,TGTGCCAGCAGCTCCAGTCAGGCCGCCTATGGCTACACCTTC,CASSSSQAAYGYTF
TRBV7-9,NA,TRBJ2-1,13,few,TGTGCCAGCAGCTTAGAGATGAGATATGAGCAGTTCTTC,CASSLEMRYEQFF
TRBV28,NA,TRBJ2-7,17,NA,TGTGCCAGCAGTGGATCACGAGCGGAGGGTACCTCCTACGAGCAGTACTTC,CASSGSRAEGTSYEQYF
TRBV28,NA,TRBJ2-7,10,NA,TGTGCCAGCGGAAGTTATGAGCAGTACTTC,CASGSYEQYF
TRBV29-1,TRBD1,TRBJ1-1,13,NA,TGCAGCGTTCGGACAGGGTTCCGCACTGAAGCTTTCTTT,CSVRTGFRTEAFF
TRBV29-1,NA,TRBJ1-2,15,NA,TGCAGCGTTATCGAGAATGAAGGGGGATGGGATGGCTACACCTTC,CSVIENEGGWDGYTF
TRBV7-9,NA,TRBJ1-1,14,NA,TGTGCCAGCAGCTACGGACACCAGAACACTGAAGCTTTCTTT,CASSYGHQNTEAFF
TRBV28,NA,TRBJ2-7,17,NA,TGTGCCAGCAGTCGAAGCCACTGGGACATGACTATGGGCGAGCAGTACTTC,CASSRSHWDMTMGEQYF
TRBV29-1,NA,TRBJ1-1,12,once,TGCAGCGTCACCAGGGGGAACACTGAAGCTTTCTTT,CSVTRGNTEAFF
TRBV7-2,NA,TRBJ1-6,15,NA,TGTGCCAGCAGCTTAGGGGGGGGTGATAATTCACCCCTCCACTTT,CASSLGGGDNSPLHF
TRBV5-4,TRBD2,TRBJ2-5,17,once,TGTGCCAGCAGCTTGAGGCCTCAGCGGGGGGCCGTAGAGACCCAGTACTTC,CASSLRPQRGAVETQYF
TRBV6-1,NA,TRBJ1-1,14,NA,TGTGCCAGCAGTGAATTCGGGGGCTTGGCTGAAGCTTTCTTT,CASSEFGGLAEAFF
TRBV2,NA,TRBJ1-4,14,NA,TGTGCCAGCAGTGACGGCCGGAGTAATGAAAAACTGTTTTTT,CASSDGRSNEKLFF
TRBV27,NA,TRBJ2-1,14,once,TGTGCCAGCAGAACCCGCGAGGGAAACAATGAGCAGTTCTTC,CASRTREGNNEQFF
TRBV7-9,TRBD1,TRBJ1-5,14,NA,TGTGCCAGCAGCCTGGGACAGGGAGGACAGCCCCAGCATTTT,CASSLGQGGQPQHF
TRBV6-5,NA,TRBJ1-3,13,NA,TGTGCCAGCAGGTGTTGGAGTGGAAACACCATATATTTT,CASRCWSGNTIYF
TRBV7-2,NA,TRBJ1-2,13,few,TGTGCCAGCAGCTTCCGGACAGAATATGGCTACACCTTC,CASSFRTEYGYTF
TRBV9,TRBD1,TRBJ2-7,21,NA,TGTGCCAGCAGCACACCGTCTCCGGGACAGGGCAGTCAAGGGTTCTCCTACGAGCAGTACTTC,CASSTPSPGQGSQGFSYEQYF
TRBV2,NA,TRBJ2-1,10,NA,TGTGCCAGCGGGGACAATGAGCAGTTCTTC,CASGDNEQFF